The rows below give T cell receptor beta chains drawn from one sample of a study of memory CD4+ T cells and cytomegalovirus serostatus. TCRdb's copy holds only in-frame clones and misses some; the assay was immunoSEQ multiplex PCR. The sample lists 40,000 to 55,000 clones; around 82% were seen once. Sequencing used memory CD4+ T cells from blood. The receptor source for this set is an adult in good health and CMV-seronegative. Each CDR3 is given with its conserved first and last residue. The order of the fields is V gene, J gene, D gene, clone size, CDR3 protein, CDR3 DNA. A D gene is named only where the DNA matches it firmly. Size is stated for part of the rows, as once, few or many counts, or as a class when the clone is expanded.

V gene: TRBV28
J gene: TRBJ2-7
D gene: NA
clone size: NA
CDR3 protein: CASSFPPYEQYF
CDR3 DNA: TGTGCCAGCAGTTTTCCCCCCTACGAGCAGTACTTC

V gene: TRBV7-6
J gene: TRBJ2-5
D gene: TRBD1
clone size: NA
CDR3 protein: CASSADRVFLGTQYF
CDR3 DNA: TGTGCCAGCAGCGCAGACAGGGTCTTCTTGGGGACCCAGTACTTC

V gene: TRBV25-1
J gene: TRBJ1-1
D gene: NA
clone size: medium-sized
CDR3 protein: CASRKGVNTEAFF
CDR3 DNA: TGTGCCAGCAGGAAGGGGGTTAACACTGAAGCTTTCTTT

V gene: TRBV7-9
J gene: TRBJ2-1
D gene: TRBD2
clone size: NA
CDR3 protein: CASSLGLAGISYNEQFF
CDR3 DNA: TGTGCCAGCAGCCTTGGGCTAGCGGGTATCTCCTACAATGAGCAGTTCTTC

V gene: TRBV5-5
J gene: TRBJ1-3
D gene: NA
clone size: NA
CDR3 protein: CASSLDVGLSGNTIYF
CDR3 DNA: TGTGCCAGCAGCTTGGACGTGGGCCTCTCTGGAAACACCATATATTTT

V gene: TRBV30
J gene: TRBJ2-1
D gene: TRBD2
clone size: NA
CDR3 protein: CAWVLAGGYNEQFF
CDR3 DNA: TGTGCCTGGGTTCTAGCGGGGGGGTACAATGAGCAGTTCTTC

V gene: TRBV5-4
J gene: TRBJ2-5
D gene: NA
clone size: NA
CDR3 protein: CASSLTGPPETQYF
CDR3 DNA: TGTGCCAGCAGCTTGACAGGGCCCCCCGAGACCCAGTACTTC

V gene: TRBV18
J gene: TRBJ1-5
D gene: TRBD1
clone size: few
CDR3 protein: CASSPWKGQGSGSNQPQHF
CDR3 DNA: TGTGCCAGCTCCCCATGGAAGGGACAGGGCTCGGGGAGCAATCAGCCCCAGCATTTT

V gene: TRBV6-1
J gene: TRBJ1-1
D gene: NA
clone size: once
CDR3 protein: CASSEGLTAAFF
CDR3 DNA: TGTGCCAGCAGTGAAGGACTTACAGCCGCTTTCTTT

V gene: TRBV7-9
J gene: TRBJ2-7
D gene: TRBD2
clone size: NA
CDR3 protein: CASSPGLAGVYEQYF
CDR3 DNA: TGTGCCAGCAGCCCCGGACTAGCGGGGGTTTACGAGCAGTACTTC

V gene: TRBV7-9
J gene: TRBJ1-4
D gene: NA
clone size: few
CDR3 protein: CASSLALARFNEKLFF
CDR3 DNA: TGTGCCAGCAGCTTAGCGCTAGCCAGGTTTAATGAAAAACTGTTTTTT

V gene: TRBV19
J gene: TRBJ1-1
D gene: TRBD1
clone size: NA
CDR3 protein: CASSIPGKQGAGTEAFF
CDR3 DNA: TGTGCCAGTAGTATTCCGGGAAAACAGGGGGCAGGCACTGAAGCTTTCTTT

V gene: TRBV2
J gene: TRBJ2-1
D gene: NA
clone size: NA
CDR3 protein: CASIFSGSYNEQFF
CDR3 DNA: TGTGCCAGCATCTTCAGCGGCTCCTACAATGAGCAGTTCTTC

V gene: TRBV2
J gene: TRBJ2-1
D gene: TRBD2
clone size: NA
CDR3 protein: CASSDSGLAGVGQFF
CDR3 DNA: TGTGCCAGCAGTGATTCGGGACTAGCGGGAGTTGGGCAGTTCTTC

V gene: TRBV5-6
J gene: TRBJ1-4
D gene: NA
clone size: NA
CDR3 protein: CASSLRGVGEKLFF
CDR3 DNA: TGTGCCAGCAGCTTGAGGGGGGTTGGTGAAAAACTGTTTTTT

V gene: TRBV11-2
J gene: TRBJ2-7
D gene: TRBD1
clone size: NA
CDR3 protein: CASSLVGTGLYEQYF
CDR3 DNA: TGTGCCAGCAGCTTAGTGGGGACAGGTCTATACGAGCAGTACTTC

V gene: TRBV29-1
J gene: TRBJ2-4
D gene: NA
clone size: NA
CDR3 protein: CSARLAKNIQYF
CDR3 DNA: TGCAGCGCCAGACTAGCCAAAAACATTCAGTACTTC

V gene: TRBV18
J gene: TRBJ2-5
D gene: TRBD2
clone size: NA
CDR3 protein: CASSPGLAGGFQETQYF
CDR3 DNA: TGTGCCAGCTCACCGGGACTAGCGGGAGGGTTCCAAGAGACCCAGTACTTC

V gene: TRBV6-1
J gene: TRBJ2-7
D gene: NA
clone size: NA
CDR3 protein: CASRESGGVSSYEQYF
CDR3 DNA: TGTGCCAGCCGTGAGTCTGGCGGAGTGAGCTCCTACGAGCAGTACTTC

V gene: TRBV28
J gene: TRBJ2-1
D gene: NA
clone size: NA
CDR3 protein: CASINGGLDSYNEQFF
CDR3 DNA: TGTGCCAGCATTAACGGGGGACTGGATTCCTACAATGAGCAGTTCTTC

V gene: TRBV10-2
J gene: TRBJ1-1
D gene: TRBD1
clone size: NA
CDR3 protein: CASILADRGGTEAFF
CDR3 DNA: TGCGCCAGCATACTCGCGGACAGGGGGGGGACTGAAGCTTTCTTT

V gene: TRBV11-3
J gene: TRBJ2-7
D gene: TRBD1
clone size: NA
CDR3 protein: CASSFRTGYEQYF
CDR3 DNA: TGTGCCAGCAGCTTCAGGACAGGCTACGAGCAGTACTTC

V gene: TRBV7-9
J gene: TRBJ1-1
D gene: NA
clone size: few
CDR3 protein: CASSPPSRKNTEAFF
CDR3 DNA: TGTGCCAGCAGCCCGCCGAGCAGGAAGAACACTGAAGCTTTCTTT

V gene: TRBV2
J gene: TRBJ2-7
D gene: NA
clone size: few
CDR3 protein: CASRLLWDEQYF
CDR3 DNA: TGTGCCAGCAGATTATTATGGGACGAGCAGTACTTC

V gene: TRBV6-1
J gene: TRBJ2-7
D gene: TRBD1
clone size: NA
CDR3 protein: CASSAGQGVSYEQYF
CDR3 DNA: TGTGCCAGCAGTGCCGGACAGGGCGTAAGCTACGAGCAGTACTTC

V gene: TRBV4-2
J gene: TRBJ1-5
D gene: NA
clone size: NA
CDR3 protein: CASSQEDGRGNQPQHF
CDR3 DNA: TGTGCCAGCAGCCAAGAGGATGGCAGGGGCAATCAGCCCCAGCATTTT

V gene: TRBV30
J gene: TRBJ2-5
D gene: TRBD2
clone size: once
CDR3 protein: CAWRGASGDRETQYF
CDR3 DNA: TGTGCCTGGAGGGGGGCTAGCGGGGATCGGGAGACCCAGTACTTC

V gene: TRBV25-1
J gene: TRBJ2-1
D gene: TRBD2
clone size: NA
CDR3 protein: CASSAGAGGYYNEQFF
CDR3 DNA: TGTGCCAGCAGTGCCGGGGCGGGAGGCTACTACAATGAGCAGTTCTTC

V gene: TRBV28
J gene: TRBJ2-2
D gene: TRBD1
clone size: NA
CDR3 protein: CASRRRDRDTGELFF
CDR3 DNA: TGTGCCAGCAGGCGCCGGGACAGGGATACCGGGGAGCTGTTTTTT

V gene: TRBV6-6
J gene: TRBJ2-1
D gene: NA
clone size: NA
CDR3 protein: CASSSDFLRGNEQFF
CDR3 DNA: TGTGCCAGCAGTTCGGACTTTCTACGGGGCAATGAGCAGTTCTTC

V gene: TRBV5-1
J gene: TRBJ2-6
D gene: TRBD1
clone size: NA
CDR3 protein: CASSLRTGGTGANVLTF
CDR3 DNA: TGCGCCAGCAGCTTGAGGACAGGGGGCACTGGGGCCAACGTCCTGACTTTC

V gene: TRBV12-5
J gene: TRBJ1-5
D gene: NA
clone size: NA
CDR3 protein: CASGLLGTASNQPQHF
CDR3 DNA: TGTGCTAGTGGTTTACTCGGGACGGCGAGTAATCAGCCCCAGCATTTT

V gene: TRBV19
J gene: TRBJ1-1
D gene: NA
clone size: NA
CDR3 protein: CASSTGQNTEAFF
CDR3 DNA: TGTGCCAGTAGTACCGGACAGAACACTGAAGCTTTCTTT

V gene: TRBV6-1
J gene: TRBJ2-2
D gene: NA
clone size: NA
CDR3 protein: CASTGGKGTGELFF
CDR3 DNA: TGTGCCAGCACGGGCGGGAAGGGGACCGGGGAGCTGTTTTTT

V gene: TRBV4-2
J gene: TRBJ2-2
D gene: TRBD1
clone size: NA
CDR3 protein: CASSSHTTGGPGELFF
CDR3 DNA: TGTGCCAGCAGCTCACATACTACAGGGGGCCCCGGGGAGCTGTTTTTT

V gene: TRBV10-3
J gene: TRBJ2-2
D gene: NA
clone size: few
CDR3 protein: CAIERGTNTGELFF
CDR3 DNA: TGTGCCATCGAAAGGGGGACGAACACCGGGGAGCTGTTTTTT

V gene: TRBV10-3
J gene: TRBJ2-3
D gene: NA
clone size: NA
CDR3 protein: CATLPDSADTQYF
CDR3 DNA: TGTGCCACCCTCCCGGACTCGGCAGATACGCAGTATTTT

V gene: TRBV5-1
J gene: TRBJ2-7
D gene: NA
clone size: NA
CDR3 protein: CASSLASQNRDEQYF
CDR3 DNA: TGCGCCAGCAGCTTGGCCTCCCAAAACAGGGACGAGCAGTACTTC

V gene: TRBV19
J gene: TRBJ2-2
D gene: NA
clone size: NA
CDR3 protein: CASSIGRSGELFF
CDR3 DNA: TGTGCCAGTAGTATAGGGCGGAGCGGGGAGCTGTTTTTT

V gene: TRBV5-4
J gene: TRBJ1-2
D gene: NA
clone size: NA
CDR3 protein: CASSPGKGLDGYTF
CDR3 DNA: TGTGCCAGCAGCCCAGGGAAGGGATTGGATGGCTACACCTTC

V gene: TRBV11-3
J gene: TRBJ2-5
D gene: TRBD2
clone size: NA
CDR3 protein: CASSLTSGKQETQYF
CDR3 DNA: TGTGCCAGCAGCTTAACTAGCGGGAAGCAAGAGACCCAGTACTTC